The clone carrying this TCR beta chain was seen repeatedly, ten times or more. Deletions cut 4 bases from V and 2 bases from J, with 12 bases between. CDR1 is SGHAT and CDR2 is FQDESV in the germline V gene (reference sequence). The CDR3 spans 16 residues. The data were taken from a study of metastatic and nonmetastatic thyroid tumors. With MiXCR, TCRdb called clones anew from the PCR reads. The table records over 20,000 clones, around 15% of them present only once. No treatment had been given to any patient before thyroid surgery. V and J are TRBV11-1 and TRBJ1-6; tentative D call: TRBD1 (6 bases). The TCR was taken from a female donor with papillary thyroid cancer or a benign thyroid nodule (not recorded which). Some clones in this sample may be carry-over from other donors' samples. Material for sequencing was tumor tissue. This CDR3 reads CASSSGQSPYNSPLHF. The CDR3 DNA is TGTGCCAGCAGCTCCGGACAGAGTCCCTATAATTCACCCCTCCACTTT.